The T cell receptor beta chain under discussion was sequenced for a study of T cells in Graves' hyperthyroidism and ophthalmopathy. The TCR beta CDR3 regions underwent amplification using RNA transcripts as the source. Researchers ran a first-round RT-PCR on the TCR CDR3 using the HTBI primer set. Each CDR3 protein is one row after TCRdb ran MiXCR on the multiplex PCR reads. The sample includes roughly 740,000 distinct CDR3 sequences, roughly 15% seen only once; the top ten take 8.4%. The CDR3 has 17 amino acids. Trimming cost V 5 bases and J 10 bases; bases outside gene matches: 16. Germline V gives CDR1 MDHEN, CDR2 SYDVKM. As concerns this clonotype: No antigen is known for it.

Study-wide results and limits: Separating ophthalmopathy from stable hyperthyroidism was achieved by a 13 V-J model.

Diagnoses were established using clinical symptoms, serum thyroxine and TRAb, thyroid ultrasound and orbital computed tomography. This sequence originates from a man between 18 and 29 years old with Graves' hyperthyroidism. J is TRBJ2-1 and V is TRBV28, with TRBD2 matching 11 bases. What was sequenced was blood. The chain's CDR3 is CASSHGIAGGPPWEQFF. The CDR3 nucleotides are TGTGCCAGCAGTCATGGGATAGCGGGAGGGCCCCCTTGGGAGCAGTTCTTC.